The 3 T cell receptor beta chains listed next were all sequenced from one sample in a study of CD8+ T cells in alopecia areata. Isolated RNA was reverse transcribed into cDNA used as the sequencing template. Here immunoSEQ multiplex PCR was the method, and the copy in TCRdb shows in-frame clones only, minus some. The sample contains roughly 100,000 clones, approximately 52% of which appear only once. Sequencing used CD4+ T cells sorted from blood. Receptors were obtained from a human donor in good health.

The CDR3 region has the DNA TGTGCCAGCAGCTCACCCGGGGCCAACGTCCTGACTTTC. It translates to CASSSPGANVLTF. The chain is built from TRBV6-6 and TRBJ2-6; D is undetermined. The germline V gene encodes CDR1 MNHNY and CDR2 SVGAGI (reference sequence). V dropped 6 bases and J dropped 4 bases, with 7 bases sitting between them. This CDR3 comprises 13 residues.

The V gene is TRBV7-2, the J gene TRBJ1-1; weak D call: TRBD1 (6 bases). CDR3 length: 15 residues. V was trimmed by 2 bases and J by 6 bases, leaving 16 bases between them. Looked up from germline, CDR1 is SGHTA and CDR2 is FQGNSA. Here the CDR3 reads CASSLYGRGLAEAFF. Here the CDR3 DNA reads TGTGCCAGCAGCTTATATGGCAGGGGCTTGGCTGAAGCTTTCTTT.

The rearrangement links TRBV5-1 to TRBJ1-1, with D uncertain. Germline loops: CDR1 SGHRS, CDR2 YFSETQ. CDR3 length equals 14 residues. V dropped 1 base and J dropped 2 bases, with 9 bases sitting between them. The chain's CDR3 is CASSLSAGNTEAFF. The CDR3 coding sequence is TGCGCCAGCAGCTTGAGCGCGGGCAACACTGAAGCTTTCTTT.